This TCR beta chain stems from a study of blood T cell repertoires in COVID-19. This clone has just a few counts. In the authors' workflow: Amplified reference gene primers provided the basis for estimating nucleated cell counts. Using immunoSEQ multiplex PCR, the repertoire was profiled, and TCRdb retains in-frame clones only, with some absent. The DNA gave D and trimming, while V, J and clone size come from that table. This sample yields roughly 250,000 clones, of which roughly 77% are seen a single time; about 3.5% belongs to the top ten. This CDR3 region has 14 residues. The germline CDR1 and CDR2 sequences are SEHNR and FQNEAQ (reference sequence). V was pared by 5 bases and J by 4 bases, with 3 bases of the junction left unmatched.

This sequence joins TRBV7-9 and TRBJ1-4; 8 bases agree with TRBD1. The origin of this receptor is a woman aged 80 or older with acute or convalescent COVID-19. Sequenced input: peripheral blood. CDR3 sequence: CASSRTGSNEKLFF. The CDR3 DNA follows: TGTGCCAGCAGCCGGACAGGGAGTAATGAAAAACTGTTTTTT.